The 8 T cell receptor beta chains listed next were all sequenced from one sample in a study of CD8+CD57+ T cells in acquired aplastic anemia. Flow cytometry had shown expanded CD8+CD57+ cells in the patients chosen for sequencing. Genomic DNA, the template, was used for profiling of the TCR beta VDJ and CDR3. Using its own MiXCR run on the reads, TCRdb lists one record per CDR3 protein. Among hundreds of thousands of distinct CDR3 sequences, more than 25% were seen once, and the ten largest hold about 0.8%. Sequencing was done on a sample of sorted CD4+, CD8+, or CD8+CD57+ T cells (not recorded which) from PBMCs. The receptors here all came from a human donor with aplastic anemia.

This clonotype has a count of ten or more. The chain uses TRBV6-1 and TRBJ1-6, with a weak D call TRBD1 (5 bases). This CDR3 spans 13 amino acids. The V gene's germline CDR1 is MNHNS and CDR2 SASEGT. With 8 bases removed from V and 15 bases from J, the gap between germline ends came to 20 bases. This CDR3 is CASSLGTELGLHF. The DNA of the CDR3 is TGTGCCAGCTCCTTAGGGACCGAACTGGGCCTCCACTTT.

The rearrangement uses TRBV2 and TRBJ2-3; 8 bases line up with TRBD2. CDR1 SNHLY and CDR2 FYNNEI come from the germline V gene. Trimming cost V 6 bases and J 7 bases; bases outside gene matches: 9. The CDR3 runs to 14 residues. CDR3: CASSSSGGLNTQYF. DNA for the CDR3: TGTGCCAGCAGCTCGTCGGGGGGGCTAAATACGCAGTATTTT.

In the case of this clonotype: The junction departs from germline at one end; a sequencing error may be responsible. The CDR3 sequence: CASRLDAITEAFF. The CDR3 DNA sequence: TGTGCCAGCAGATTAGATGCTATCACTGAAGCTTTCTTT. V gene TRBV11-2 combines with J gene TRBJ1-1; D gene unclear. The CDR3 runs 13 residues. The germline V gene has CDR1 SGHAT and CDR2 FQNNGV.

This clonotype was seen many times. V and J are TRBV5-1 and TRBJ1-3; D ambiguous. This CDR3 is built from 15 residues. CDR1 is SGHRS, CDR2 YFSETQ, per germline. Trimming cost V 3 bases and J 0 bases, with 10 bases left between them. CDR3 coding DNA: TGCGCCAGCAGCTCAAAGGGAAACTCTGGAAACACCATATATTTT. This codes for CASSSKGNSGNTIYF.

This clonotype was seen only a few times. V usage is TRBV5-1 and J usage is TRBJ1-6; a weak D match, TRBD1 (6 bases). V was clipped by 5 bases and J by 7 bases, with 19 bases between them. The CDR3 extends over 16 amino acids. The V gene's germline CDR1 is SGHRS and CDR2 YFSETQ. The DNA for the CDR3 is TGCGCCAGCAGGACAATTACGACAGGAAGGAATTCACCCCTCCACTTT. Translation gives CASRTITTGRNSPLHF.

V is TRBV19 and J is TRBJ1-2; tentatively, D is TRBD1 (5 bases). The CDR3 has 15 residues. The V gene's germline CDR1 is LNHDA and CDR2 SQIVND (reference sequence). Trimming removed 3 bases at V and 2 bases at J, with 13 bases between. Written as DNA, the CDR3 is TGTGCCAGTAGTATGGGACGGACACTAAACTATGGCTACACCTTC. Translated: CASSMGRTLNYGYTF.

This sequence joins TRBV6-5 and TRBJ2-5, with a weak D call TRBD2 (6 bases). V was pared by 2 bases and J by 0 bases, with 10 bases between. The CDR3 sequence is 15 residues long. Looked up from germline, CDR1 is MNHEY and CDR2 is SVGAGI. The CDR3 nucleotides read TGTGCCAGCAGTTACCCGGGACTCAACCAAGAGACCCAGTACTTC. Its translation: CASSYPGLNQETQYF.

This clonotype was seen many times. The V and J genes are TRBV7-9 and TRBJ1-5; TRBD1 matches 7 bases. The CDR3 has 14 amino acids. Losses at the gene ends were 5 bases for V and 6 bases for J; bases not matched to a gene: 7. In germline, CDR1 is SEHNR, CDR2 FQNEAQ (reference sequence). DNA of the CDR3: TGTGCCAGCAGCGTAGAGGGGGCGAGTCAGCCCCAGCATTTT. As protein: CASSVEGASQPQHF.